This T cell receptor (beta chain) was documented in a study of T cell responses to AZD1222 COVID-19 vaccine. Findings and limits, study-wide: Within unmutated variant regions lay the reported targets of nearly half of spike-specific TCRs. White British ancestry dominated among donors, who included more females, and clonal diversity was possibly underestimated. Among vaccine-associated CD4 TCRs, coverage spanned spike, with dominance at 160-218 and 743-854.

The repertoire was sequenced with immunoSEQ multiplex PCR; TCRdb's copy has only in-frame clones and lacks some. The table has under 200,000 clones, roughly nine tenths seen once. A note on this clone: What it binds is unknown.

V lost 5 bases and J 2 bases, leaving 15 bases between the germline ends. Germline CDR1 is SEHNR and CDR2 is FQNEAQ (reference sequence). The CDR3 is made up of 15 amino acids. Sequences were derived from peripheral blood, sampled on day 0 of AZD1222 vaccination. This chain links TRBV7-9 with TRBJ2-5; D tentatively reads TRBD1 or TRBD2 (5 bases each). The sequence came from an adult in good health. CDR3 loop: CASSHGRDGQETQYF. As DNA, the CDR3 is TGTGCCAGCAGCCACGGACGGGACGGACAAGAGACCCAGTACTTC.